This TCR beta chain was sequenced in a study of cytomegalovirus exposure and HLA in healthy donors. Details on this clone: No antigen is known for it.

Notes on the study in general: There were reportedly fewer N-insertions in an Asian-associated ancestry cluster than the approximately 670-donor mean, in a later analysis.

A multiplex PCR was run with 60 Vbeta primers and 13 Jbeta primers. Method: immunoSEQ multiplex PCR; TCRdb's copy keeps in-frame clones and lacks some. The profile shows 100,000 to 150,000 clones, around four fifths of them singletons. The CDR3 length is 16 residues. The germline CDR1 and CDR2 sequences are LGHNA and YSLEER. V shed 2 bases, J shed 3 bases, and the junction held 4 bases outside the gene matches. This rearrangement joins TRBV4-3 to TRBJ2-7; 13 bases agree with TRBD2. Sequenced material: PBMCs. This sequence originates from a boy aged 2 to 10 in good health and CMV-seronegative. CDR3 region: CASSQTSGGAFYEQYF. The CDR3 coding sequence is TGCGCCAGCAGCCAAACTAGCGGGGGGGCCTTCTACGAGCAGTACTTC.